One sample yielded the 17 T cell receptor beta chains listed below, sequenced in a study of blood T cell repertoires in COVID-19. Generated by immunoSEQ multiplex PCR, the TCRdb table keeps only in-frame clones and is missing some. This sample carries tens of thousands of clones, around 83% of them seen once, and the ten largest clones take 5.5% to 8%. The material sequenced was peripheral blood. Source of these receptors: a man younger than 40 with COVID-19, enrolled during active disease.

This chain uses TRBV19 with TRBJ2-1; 11 bases are a match to TRBD2. Germline CDR1 is LNHDA and CDR2 is SQIVND (reference sequence). This CDR3 has 17 amino acids. After removal of 4 bases from V and 2 bases from J, the junction contained 7 bases not matched to a gene. The DNA for the CDR3 is TGTGCCAGTAGTAGACTAGCGGGACAGACAACCTACAATGAGCAGTTCTTC. It is translated as CASSRLAGQTTYNEQFF.

The count of this clone is one. The chain combines TRBV28 with TRBJ1-5, with TRBD1 identical over 10 bases. Germline lookup yields CDR1 MDHEN and CDR2 SYDVKM. The CDR3 length is 17 residues. V lost 3 bases, J lost 2 bases, and 7 bases stayed unmatched. The CDR3 DNA follows: TGTGCCAGCAGTTTTTCCGGGACAGGGGTTGGCAATCAGCCCCAGCATTTT. This encodes CASSFSGTGVGNQPQHF.

The CDR3 DNA reads as TGTGCCAGCAGCTTAGGGAGCGGGAGTAGTGGCAATGAGCAGTTCTTC. Its translation is CASSLGSGSSGNEQFF. The chain recombines TRBV7-6 with TRBJ2-1, with 8 bases fitting TRBD2. CDR1 and CDR2 (germline): SGHVS, FNYEAQ. CDR3 length: 16 amino acids. After removal of 1 base from V and 6 bases from J, the junction contained 8 bases not matched to a gene.

This rearrangement joins TRBV5-6 to TRBJ1-2; TRBD1 matches 11 bases. CDR1 and CDR2 (germline): SGHDT, YYEEEE. Losses at the gene ends were 6 bases for V and 6 bases for J; bases not matched to a gene: 16. The CDR3 sequence is 17 residues long. The CDR3 DNA reads as TGTGCCAGCACTCTGTTAGGGACAGGGGGAAGCGGGCATGGCTACACCTTC. This sequence encodes CASTLLGTGGSGHGYTF.

V usage is TRBV3-1 (or the pseudogene TRBV3-2) and J usage is TRBJ2-2; possibly TRBD1 for D (7 bases). The V and J ends lost 6 bases and 2 bases respectively, with 16 bases between them. CDR1 LGHDT and CDR2 YNNKEL come from the germline V gene (reference sequence). The length of the CDR3 is 16 residues. CDR3 nucleotides: TGTGCCAGCAGTCCGCAGGGGGGAACCAACACCGGGGAGCTGTTTTTT. It is translated as CASSPQGGTNTGELFF.

The chain combines TRBV28 with TRBJ1-2, with a tentative D call TRBD1 (6 bases). CDR3 length equals 14 residues. V was clipped by 3 bases and J by 4 bases, with 12 bases between them. Germline CDR1 reads MDHEN; CDR2 reads SYDVKM. CDR3 amino acids: CASSLATGTYGYTF. Written as DNA, the CDR3 is TGTGCCAGCAGTTTGGCAACAGGGACCTATGGCTACACCTTC.

The gene calls are TRBV27 and TRBJ1-2, with TRBD1 matching 7 bases. V lost 7 bases and J lost 8; bases outside the gene matches: 7. CDR3 length: 12 amino acids. Germline assignment: CDR1 MNHEY and CDR2 SMNVEV (reference sequence). CDR3 loop: CASKTGSSGYTF. The CDR3 DNA reads TGTGCCAGCAAGACAGGGAGTAGCGGCTACACCTTC.

This chain uses TRBV19 with TRBJ1-6; D may be TRBD1 (6 bases). Germline CDR1 reads LNHDA; CDR2 reads SQIVND (reference sequence). V dropped 6 bases and J dropped 7 bases, with 16 bases sitting between them. This CDR3 has 15 residues. CDR3 loop: CASSVFYRENSPLHF. The CDR3 DNA reads TGTGCCAGTAGCGTTTTCTACAGGGAGAATTCACCCCTCCACTTT. Using reference TRBV19 and TRBJ1-6 for the parts outside the CDR3, the full variable domain is DGGITQSPKYLFRKEGQNVTLSCEQNLNHDAMYWYRQDPGQGLRLIYYSQIVNDFQKGDIAEGYSVSREKKESFPLTVTSAQKNPTAFYLCASSVFYRENSPLHFGNGTRLTVT.

This sequence joins TRBV9 and TRBJ2-2, with 7 nucleotides matching TRBD2. Germline CDR1 and CDR2: SGDLS and YYNGEE. V lost 7 bases, J lost 0 bases, and 9 bases stayed unmatched. The CDR3 extends over 16 amino acids. This CDR3 is CASQEGLAANTGELFF. The DNA for the CDR3 is TGTGCCAGCCAAGAGGGTCTAGCGGCGAACACCGGGGAGCTGTTTTTT.

The J gene is TRBJ1-2, the V gene TRBV7-2; 8 nucleotides agree with TRBD1. Germline trimming cut 5 bases from V and 6 bases from J; bases unmatched to any gene: 8. The germline CDR1 and CDR2 sequences are SGHTA and FQGNSA. This CDR3 is 14 amino acids long. The CDR3 bases are TGTGCCAGCAGCCGTCAGACAGGGGTGGATGGCTACACCTTC. Translating gives CASSRQTGVDGYTF.

This chain joins TRBV9 and TRBJ1-6; 8 bases align to TRBD1. The CDR3 length is 18 residues. The germline gives CDR1 SGDLS, CDR2 YYNGEE. V gave up 0 bases and J gave up 9 bases; unmatched junction bases: 14. The CDR3 region has the DNA TGTGCCAGCAGCGTAGACCCCTCCCCCGGGACAGGCAGTTCACCCCTCCACTTT. Protein: CASSVDPSPGTGSSPLHF.

The chain recombines TRBV6-1 with TRBJ2-7; 7 bases are shared with TRBD1. CDR1 is MNHNS, CDR2 SASEGT, per germline. Trimming took 2 bases from V and 6 from J; bases not matched to a gene: 1. The CDR3 is 12 amino acids. The CDR3 protein is CASSERGLEQYF. CDR3 DNA sequence: TGTGCCAGCAGTGAAAGGGGGCTCGAGCAGTACTTC.

The chain combines TRBV28 with TRBJ2-7; 16 nucleotides line up with TRBD2. Germline trimming cut 5 bases from V and 1 base from J; bases unmatched to any gene: 14. The CDR3 contains 20 residues. Germline assignment: CDR1 MDHEN and CDR2 SYDVKM. Written as DNA, the CDR3 is TGTGCCAGCAGTGTTCCGGGGACTAGCGGGAGGGCCTTCCGATCCTACGAGCAGTACTTC. Translating it yields CASSVPGTSGRAFRSYEQYF.

V is TRBV5-5 and J is TRBJ2-7; possible D gene TRBD2, 5 bases. With 3 bases removed from V and 0 bases from J, the gap between germline ends came to 10 bases. Germline CDR1 and CDR2: SGHKS and YYEKEE (reference sequence). The CDR3 has 14 amino acids. The CDR3: CASSSSWSSYEQYF. DNA of the CDR3: TGTGCCAGCAGCTCTAGCTGGAGCTCCTACGAGCAGTACTTC. Combining the CDR3 with reference TRBV5-5 and TRBJ2-7 gives the whole variable domain DAGVTQSPTHLIKTRGQQVTLRCSPISGHKSVSWYQQVLGQGPQFIFQYYEKEERGRGNFPDRFSARQFPNYSSELNVNALLLGDSALYLCASSSSWSSYEQYFGPGTRLTVT.

The J gene is TRBJ2-5, the V gene TRBV5-1, with 7 bases that match TRBD1. The CDR3 consists of 14 residues. The trim removed 4 bases at V and 5 bases at J, leaving 8 bases unmatched. CDR1 is SGHRS, CDR2 YFSETQ, per germline. DNA for the CDR3: TGCGCCAGCAGCCTAGGACAGGCTGGGGAGACCCAGTACTTC. Translation: CASSLGQAGETQYF.

The genes are TRBV9 and TRBJ2-7, with 10 bases fitting TRBD1. Trimming removed 2 bases from V and 5 bases from J; junction bases left unmatched: 4. This CDR3 comprises 14 residues. Germline V gives CDR1 SGDLS, CDR2 YYNGEE. In DNA, the CDR3 is TGTGCCAGCAGCGTGGGACAGGGGCTGGACGAGCAGTACTTC. Its protein product is CASSVGQGLDEQYF. The complete variable domain, with remaining parts taken from reference TRBV9 and TRBJ2-7, reads DSGVTQTPKHLITATGQRVTLRCSPRSGDLSVYWYQQSLDQGLQFLIQYYNGEERAKGNILERFSAQQFPDLHSELNLSSLELGDSALYFCASSVGQGLDEQYFGPGTRLTVT.

The rearrangement uses TRBV14 and TRBJ2-3; no reliable D call. Germline loops: CDR1 SGHDN, CDR2 FVKESK. V lost 0 bases to trimming and J lost 0 bases, with 10 bases between them. The CDR3 runs 16 residues. In DNA form, the CDR3 reads TGTGCCAGCAGCCAAGAGTGGCAGTTTAGCACAGATACGCAGTATTTT. Translating it yields CASSQEWQFSTDTQYF. Supplemented by reference TRBV14 and TRBJ2-3, the full variable domain reads EAGVTQFPSHSVIEKGQTVTLRCDPISGHDNLYWYRRVMGKEIKFLLHFVKESKQDESGMPNNRFLAERTGGTYSTLKVQPAELEDSGVYFCASSQEWQFSTDTQYFGPGTRLTVL.